This TCR beta chain was identified during a study of OX40 agonist ivuxolimab in advanced cancers. For the study at large: With a range of about 23 to 90, age averaged approximately 60 years, and about 82% were male. Study-level results: Certain nonresponding patients likewise had low normalized T-cell clonal expansion. Among T cells, CD8+ cells averaged more expanded clones than CD4+ cells.

There are 18 residues in the CDR3. Germline V gene lookup returns CDR1 SGHDN and CDR2 FVKESK. V shed 0 bases and J shed 0 bases, with 16 bases lying between them. Sequenced by immunoSEQ multiplex PCR; TCRdb stores in-frame clones only, minus some. The sample lists approximately 82,000 clones; less than 85% were seen once. On this clone itself: Its antigen is not identified.

Patients with a history of autoimmune disease or on systemic immunosuppression were excluded. This receptor was taken from an adult with an advanced solid tumor such as melanoma, head and neck, liver or kidney cancer. The sample in question was CD4+ or CD8+ T cells sorted from blood, obtained in a trial of the OX40 agonist ivuxolimab. The chain is built from TRBV14 and TRBJ2-3; TRBD2 is a possible D gene (5 bases). The CDR3 nucleotides read TGTGCCAGCAGCCAAGATAGGCTTTGGCGGACTAGCACAGATACGCAGTATTTT. Translating gives CASSQDRLWRTSTDTQYF.